The 5 T cell receptor beta chains in this list originate from one sample, sequenced in a study of graft-versus-host responses after intestinal transplantation. Antigens of these TCRs are unknown. Sequencing used immunoSEQ multiplex PCR; TCRdb keeps in-frame clones, though not all of them. The sample lists some 100,000 clones, 92% occurring once. This specimen consisted of unstimulated CD8+ T cells sorted from spleen or lymph node cells, obtained before transplant. These TCRs come from a human donor who was the organ donor for an intestinal transplant.

This clone was found a few times. The chain joins TRBV5-6 to TRBJ1-1; D remains unclear. The ends were cut back, 1 base at V and 2 bases at J, with 9 bases in the middle. Germline-derived CDR1 and CDR2 are SGHDT and YYEEEE. The CDR3 consists of 14 residues. The CDR3 region has the DNA TGTGCCAGCAGCTTGCGTGAGTTTAACACTGAAGCTTTCTTT. Residues: CASSLREFNTEAFF.

The J gene is TRBJ1-1, the V gene TRBV7-9; D unresolved. Trimming removed 5 bases at V and 7 bases at J, with 14 bases between. The CDR3 sequence is 13 residues long. Germline V gene data show CDR1 as SEHNR and CDR2 as FQNEAQ (reference sequence). The CDR3 sequence is CASSQAGNDEAFF. As DNA, the CDR3 is TGTGCCAGCAGCCAGGCCGGGAACGATGAAGCTTTCTTT.

This chain connects TRBV7-9 to TRBJ1-2, with TRBD1 identical over 8 bases. The V gene's germline CDR1 is SEHNR and CDR2 FQNEAQ (reference sequence). There are 14 residues in the CDR3. The V and J ends lost 4 bases and 0 bases, in that order; junction bases with no gene match: 1. The CDR3: CASSSGQANYGYTF. In DNA form, the CDR3 reads TGTGCCAGCAGCTCGGGACAGGCTAACTATGGCTACACCTTC.

The chain is built from TRBV9 and TRBJ1-6, with D possibly matching TRBD1 (6 bases). This CDR3 comprises 14 residues. Germline loops: CDR1 SGDLS, CDR2 YYNGEE. V was clipped by 3 bases and J by 4 bases, with 8 bases between them. CDR3 region: CASSATGYNSPLHF. The CDR3 DNA follows: TGTGCCAGCAGCGCGACAGGATATAATTCACCCCTCCACTTT.

The CDR3 spells CASSLGGDNYEQYF. The CDR3, as DNA: TGTGCCAGCAGTTTAGGGGGGGACAACTACGAGCAGTACTTC. The chain combines TRBV27 with TRBJ2-7; perhaps TRBD2 as D (7 bases). The CDR3 totals 14 residues. Germline V CDR1 and CDR2: MNHEY, SMNVEV (reference sequence). The ends were cut back, 2 bases at V and 3 bases at J, with 11 bases in the middle.